This TCR beta chain was recorded in a study of T cells after yellow fever vaccination. Overall study: Low-cell-number fractions were prepared with SMART-Seq v4 Ultra Low Input.

The CDR3 is 12 amino acids. Germline values: CDR1 SGHRS, CDR2 YFSETQ. V shed 7 bases and J 2 bases; nucleotides not matched to a gene: 2. Study-level findings and limits: Clonotypes found in both CD4 and CD8 compartments made up a small share. Reappearance after the booster was seen for most primary-vaccination clones, at roughly 96% CD4 and roughly 90% CD8.

This clonotype was seen more than once but under ten times. What it recognizes is unknown. Generation of TCR cDNA used 5'RACE template switching (which added a universal primer site and UMIs). In TCRdb, the 5' RACE reads were re-called with MiXCR into one record per CDR3 protein. The sample records about 73,000 distinct CDR3 sequences, approximately 7.5% being singletons. This sequence joins TRBV5-1 and TRBJ2-7, with 8 bases aligning to TRBD1. The specimen was CD8+ T cells sorted from PBMCs, collected on the day of the yellow fever booster vaccination. This receptor was obtained from a young man who received the YFV17D yellow fever vaccine. In DNA form, the CDR3 reads TGCGCCAGCCGACAGGGGACCTACGAGCAGTACTTC. It is translated as CASRQGTYEQYF.